Listed below are T cell receptor beta chains from one sample, sequenced in a study of radiotherapy plus CTLA-4 blockade in lung cancer. Sequencing was performed with immunoSEQ multiplex PCR; in TCRdb, only in-frame clones are kept and a portion is missing. The sample lists about 98,000 clones; around 86% were seen once. Sequencing used peripheral blood, obtained from a patient treated with radiotherapy plus ipilimumab. The receptors were sampled from a human donor with non-small cell lung cancer who had a partial response to radiotherapy plus ipilimumab. CDR3s include the opening cysteine and the closing phenylalanine or tryptophan. The D gene is left open where the match is weak. The size field is filled for only some rows; it gives once, few, many or a size class.

TRBV30,TRBJ2-7,-,-,TGTGCCAGCGGGCGAATCGAGATCGAGCAGTACTTC,CASGRIEIEQYF
TRBV5-1,TRBJ1-1,-,-,TGCGCCAGCAGCTTGATGACAGGCTCGAACACTGAAGCTTTCTTT,CASSLMTGSNTEAFF
TRBV5-1,TRBJ1-1,once,TRBD1,TGCGCCAGTAATCTGGGACAGATGAACACTGAAGCTTTCTTT,CASNLGQMNTEAFF
TRBV15,TRBJ1-4,-,-,TGTGCCACCAGCCGCCGGGGGAGAACAGCAACTAATGAAAAACTGTTTTTT,CATSRRGRTATNEKLFF
TRBV6-5,TRBJ2-3,-,TRBD1,TGTGCCACCCGTGGTAACAGGGGTACAGATACGCAGTATTTT,CATRGNRGTDTQYF
TRBV5-1,TRBJ1-1,-,TRBD1,TGCGCCAGCAGAAAAAAAGGCCTCAGGGGGCGCCTATCGAGCACTGAAGCTTTCTTT,CASRKKGLRGRLSSTEAFF
TRBV2,TRBJ1-2,few,-,TGTGCCAGCAGTGGCGGGCACTTCGATGGCTACACCTTC,CASSGGHFDGYTF
TRBV4-1,TRBJ1-4,-,-,TGCGCCAGCAGCCAAAGCGGGACAACTAATGAAAAACTGTTTTTT,CASSQSGTTNEKLFF
TRBV18,TRBJ1-2,-,TRBD1,TGTGCCAGCTCACCAGACAGGGAAGGCTACACCTTC,CASSPDREGYTF
TRBV18,TRBJ1-5,-,TRBD1,TGTGCCAGCTCACCAAGGACAGGGGGCGATCAGCCCCAGCATTTT,CASSPRTGGDQPQHF
TRBV28,TRBJ2-7,-,TRBD1,TGTGCCAGCAGCCAACAGGGGGTCAGCTACGAGCAGTACTTC,CASSQQGVSYEQYF
TRBV5-1,TRBJ1-5,-,TRBD1,TGCGCCAGCAGCTTGACGTGGCAGGGGGCTGGTAGCAATCAGCCCCAGCATTTT,CASSLTWQGAGSNQPQHF
TRBV6-5,TRBJ2-1,-,TRBD2,TGTGCCAGCGAGACTAGCCTTCGGCCCTACAATGAGCAGTTCTTC,CASETSLRPYNEQFF
TRBV5-1,TRBJ2-1,-,TRBD2,TGCGCCAGCAGCACCGGGACTAGCGGGAGGGCCAATGAGCAGTTCTTC,CASSTGTSGRANEQFF
TRBV7-2,TRBJ2-4,-,-,TGTGCCAGCAGCTTGATTCGGGCAGGGGACATTCAGTACTTC,CASSLIRAGDIQYF
TRBV2,TRBJ1-3,-,-,TGTGCCAGCAGGGCGGAGGGAAACACCATATATTTT,CASRAEGNTIYF
TRBV5-1,TRBJ2-3,-,-,TGCGCCAGCAGCCTGACTCGTAATACGCAGTATTTT,CASSLTRNTQYF
TRBV6-1,TRBJ2-5,few,-,TGTGCCAGCAGTCCCGGGGGGCGGGAGCCTGAGACCCAGTACTTC,CASSPGGREPETQYF
TRBV28,TRBJ2-7,-,TRBD2,TGTGCCAGCAGCCGACTAGCGGGGTACGAGCAGTACTTC,CASSRLAGYEQYF
TRBV25-1,TRBJ2-5,once,TRBD2,TGTGCCAGCAGTGAACCGACTAGCGGTCGAAATGCCCAGTACTTC,CASSEPTSGRNAQYF
TRBV5-8,TRBJ1-5,-,TRBD1,TGTGCCAGCAGCGCATACCGGGACAGAAATCAGCCCCAGCATTTT,CASSAYRDRNQPQHF
TRBV6-1,TRBJ2-7,-,-,TGTGCCAGCACCCCGGAATGGGCGTCTCCCTACGAGCAGTACTTC,CASTPEWASPYEQYF
TRBV6-5,TRBJ1-2,-,-,TGTGCCAGCAGCACCCAGGTCGGCTATGGCTACACCTTC,CASSTQVGYGYTF
TRBV7-9,TRBJ2-2,-,TRBD2,TGTGCCAGCAGCTTAGCCGCGGGAGGTGCTCACACCGGGGAGCTGTTTTTT,CASSLAAGGAHTGELFF
TRBV2,TRBJ2-7,-,TRBD1,TGTGCCAGCAGTGGAAACCGGGACAGTGAGCAGTACTTC,CASSGNRDSEQYF
TRBV5-4,TRBJ1-3,-,TRBD1,TGTGCCAGAAGCTTGCCTGGGGACAGGGACTCTGGAAACACCATATATTTT,CARSLPGDRDSGNTIYF
TRBV7-9,TRBJ2-1,many,TRBD2,TGTGCCAGCAGCTTAGCTCCGGGACTAGCGGAGTACAATGAGCAGTTCTTC,CASSLAPGLAEYNEQFF
TRBV5-6,TRBJ2-1,-,-,TGTGCCAGCAGCTCCGGGACACGGACCTACAATGAGCAGTTCTTC,CASSSGTRTYNEQFF
TRBV7-2,TRBJ2-5,-,-,TGTGCCAGCAGCTTAGATGTTCGGGAGACCCAGTACTTC,CASSLDVRETQYF
TRBV30,TRBJ1-3,-,-,TGTGCCTGGAGTCTATTTGGAAACACCATATATTTT,CAWSLFGNTIYF
TRBV18,TRBJ2-1,-,TRBD2,TGTGCCAGCTCACCGCCAGGACTAGCGGGAGTTGGTGAGCAGTTCTTC,CASSPPGLAGVGEQFF
TRBV30,TRBJ2-2,-,-,TGTGCCTGGAAAGGGGGTGGCACCGGGGAGCTGTTTTTT,CAWKGGGTGELFF
TRBV5-6,TRBJ1-1,-,-,TGTGCCAGCAGCTTGTTCCCAACGGACACTGAAGCTTTCTTT,CASSLFPTDTEAFF
TRBV11-2,TRBJ2-1,-,-,TGTGCCAGCTTACCCTCGGGGGGCGGGAGAGGGTACCACGATGAGCAGTTCTTC,CASLPSGGGRGYHDEQFF
TRBV5-1,TRBJ2-1,once,-,TGCGCCAGCAGCTTGGCCAATTCCCCCTACAATGAGCAGTTCTTC,CASSLANSPYNEQFF
TRBV7-3,TRBJ2-1,-,-,TGTGCCAGCAGCAATACTGAACTCTCCTACAATGAGCAGTTCTTC,CASSNTELSYNEQFF
TRBV28,TRBJ1-3,-,-,TGTGCCAGCAGTTCCACAGGTCTTACTGGAAACACCATATATTTT,CASSSTGLTGNTIYF
TRBV9,TRBJ1-1,-,TRBD1,TGTGCCAGCAGTGCAGGGGGTAGATCTGAAGCTTTCTTT,CASSAGGRSEAFF
TRBV11-3,TRBJ2-1,-,TRBD2,TGTGCCAGCAGCTTGGGGGGGTGGGAGCAGTTCTTC,CASSLGGWEQFF
TRBV6-4,TRBJ2-3,-,TRBD1,TGTGCCAGCAGTAGACAGGGGTCGGATACGCAGTATTTT,CASSRQGSDTQYF
TRBV5-4,TRBJ2-1,-,-,TGTGCCAGCAGCGGCCCCGGGGCAGGGGGGCAAAGTAGGAATGAGCAGTTCTTC,CASSGPGAGGQSRNEQFF
TRBV5-1,TRBJ1-2,-,-,TGCGCCAGCAGCATTACGGGGGGGGCTGGCTACACCTTC,CASSITGGAGYTF
TRBV6-5,TRBJ2-7,-,TRBD2,TGTGCCAGCAGGCGTACAGGGACTAGCGACTACGAGCAGTACTTC,CASRRTGTSDYEQYF
TRBV2,TRBJ1-5,-,TRBD1,TGTGCCAGCAGTAAGGGTGAACAGGGGAAGAAGCCCCAGCATTTT,CASSKGEQGKKPQHF
TRBV6-5,TRBJ2-7,-,TRBD1,TGTGCCAGCAGCGGCGCGAGGACAGGGGTTGGCGAGCAGTACTTC,CASSGARTGVGEQYF
TRBV28,TRBJ1-5,-,-,TGTGCCAGCAGTGGCAGGGTGCCCAATCAGCCCCAGCATTTT,CASSGRVPNQPQHF
TRBV29-1,TRBJ2-2,-,TRBD1,TGCAGCGTTACGGACAGGGGGGCAGGCACCGGGGAGCTGTTTTTT,CSVTDRGAGTGELFF
TRBV6-1,TRBJ2-2,-,-,TGTGCCACCCTCCCGGGTCAAAAACCCGGGGAGCTGTTTTTT,CATLPGQKPGELFF
TRBV28,TRBJ1-4,-,-,TGTGCCACCGCGGACACTACTAATGAAAAACTGTTTTTT,CATADTTNEKLFF
TRBV11-3,TRBJ2-7,-,TRBD1,TGTGCCAGCAGCTTAGGAGACAGGGCATACGAGCAGTACTTC,CASSLGDRAYEQYF